These 10 T cell receptor beta chains share one sample of origin, sequenced in a study of blood T cells in healthy people across ages. A second PCR, run for about 7 to 11 cycles, used a sample-barcoded 5' primer plus a J-beta primer mix. Each CDR3 protein gets one entry after TCRdb re-called the 5' RACE reads with MiXCR. The table has around 700,000 distinct CDR3 sequences, approximately 25% seen once. This sample was shared with a second study, whose subject was T cells of mothers and their children.

The sequencing input was blood. The origin of the receptors is a boy aged 5-17 years in good health.

The J gene is TRBJ2-1, the V gene TRBV20-1, with TRBD2 matching over 11 bases. The CDR3 runs to 18 residues. V shed 2 bases, J shed 1 base, and the junction held 10 bases outside the gene matches. Germline values: CDR1 DFQATT, CDR2 SNEGSKA (reference sequence). CDR3 bases: TGCAGTGCTAGAATGGGACTAGCGGTAGCTAGTTCCTACAATGAGCAGTTCTTC. This sequence encodes CSARMGLAVASSYNEQFF.

This sequence joins TRBV28 and TRBJ2-3; TRBD1 matches 7 bases. Trimming at V came to 5 bases and at J to 7 bases, leaving 15 bases not matched to a gene. Germline V CDR1 and CDR2: MDHEN, SYDVKM. The CDR3 contains 16 residues. DNA for the CDR3: TGTGCCAGCAGTCGACAGGGTGTCACCACACATCATACGCAGTATTTT. Amino acid sequence: CASSRQGVTTHHTQYF.

In this sample, this clonotype turned up a few times. The V call is TRBV7-9, the J call TRBJ2-6; D gene unclear. Trimming removed 5 bases at V and 4 bases at J, with 12 bases between. This CDR3 contains 15 residues. Germline V gene sequence: CDR1 SEHNR, CDR2 FQNEAQ (reference sequence). The CDR3 loop reads CASSPPGAGANVLTF. The CDR3 DNA is TGTGCCAGCAGCCCCCCAGGAGCAGGGGCCAACGTCCTGACTTTC.

V gene TRBV5-1 combines with J gene TRBJ2-4; TRBD1 is a possible D gene (5 bases). CDR1 SGHRS and CDR2 YFSETQ come from the germline V gene. V lost 4 bases, J lost 1 base, and 9 bases lay in between. The CDR3 consists of 14 residues. In nucleotides, the CDR3 is TGCGCCAGCAGCCAGGGCTACGCCAAAAACATTCAGTACTTC. Translated: CASSQGYAKNIQYF.

This clonotype was seen more than once but under ten times. CDR3 residues: CASSEGIPETQYF. Written as DNA, the CDR3 is TGTGCCAGCAGTGAAGGTATTCCGGAGACCCAGTACTTC. V gene TRBV6-1 combines with J gene TRBJ2-5; D gene uncertain. Germline lookup yields CDR1 MNHNS and CDR2 SASEGT. This CDR3 has 13 amino acids. Trimming took 1 base from V and 5 from J, leaving 8 bases between them.

Only a few counts were recorded for this clonotype. This rearrangement joins TRBV27 to TRBJ2-5; 7 nucleotides line up with TRBD1. V lost 7 bases to trimming and J lost 2 bases; unmatched junction nucleotides: 7. From germline, CDR1 is MNHEY and CDR2 SMNVEV (reference sequence). The CDR3 length is 14 residues. The CDR3 loop reads CASIPQGQQETQYF. The CDR3 nucleotides are TGTGCCAGCATCCCCCAGGGACAGCAAGAGACCCAGTACTTC.

V gene TRBV4-2 combines with J gene TRBJ2-5; 8 bases agree with TRBD2. Per the germline V gene, CDR1 is LGHNA and CDR2 is YNFKEQ. The ends lost 4 bases at V and 5 bases at J; junction bases unmatched: 9. The CDR3 spans 15 residues. In DNA form, the CDR3 reads TGTGCCAGCAGCCCTTTTTCCGGGGGGGCCGAGACCCAGTACTTC. This codes for CASSPFSGGAETQYF.

The V and J genes are TRBV27 and TRBJ1-1; a possible D gene is TRBD1 (6 bases). Germline assignment: CDR1 MNHEY and CDR2 SMNVEV (reference sequence). The CDR3 is 16 amino acids. Trimming removed 6 bases from V and 1 base from J, with 18 bases in between. The CDR3 region is CASSSLGGKGNTEAFF. The CDR3 region has the DNA TGTGCCAGCAGCTCCCTAGGGGGAAAGGGGAACACTGAAGCTTTCTTT.

This rearrangement joins TRBV5-1 to TRBJ2-7; D is possibly TRBD1 or TRBD2 (7 bases each). CDR1 is SGHRS, CDR2 YFSETQ, per germline. The CDR3 covers 17 residues. V lost 0 bases to trimming and J lost 3 bases, with 19 bases between them. The CDR3 DNA reads TGCGCCAGCAGCTTGGCCTCAGGGGGGGCGTTCCACTACGAGCAGTACTTC. Encoded protein: CASSLASGGAFHYEQYF.

In its sample, this clonotype was seen a few times. The rearrangement links TRBV7-9 to TRBJ2-7, with D tentatively TRBD1 (5 bases). The V end was cut by 5 bases, the J end by 4 bases, with 12 bases between. Looked up from germline, CDR1 is SEHNR and CDR2 is FQNEAQ (reference sequence). The CDR3 is made up of 13 amino acids. The CDR3 coding sequence is TGTGCCAGCAGCCCGCAGGGAAGGTACGAGCAGTACTTC. Translating it yields CASSPQGRYEQYF.